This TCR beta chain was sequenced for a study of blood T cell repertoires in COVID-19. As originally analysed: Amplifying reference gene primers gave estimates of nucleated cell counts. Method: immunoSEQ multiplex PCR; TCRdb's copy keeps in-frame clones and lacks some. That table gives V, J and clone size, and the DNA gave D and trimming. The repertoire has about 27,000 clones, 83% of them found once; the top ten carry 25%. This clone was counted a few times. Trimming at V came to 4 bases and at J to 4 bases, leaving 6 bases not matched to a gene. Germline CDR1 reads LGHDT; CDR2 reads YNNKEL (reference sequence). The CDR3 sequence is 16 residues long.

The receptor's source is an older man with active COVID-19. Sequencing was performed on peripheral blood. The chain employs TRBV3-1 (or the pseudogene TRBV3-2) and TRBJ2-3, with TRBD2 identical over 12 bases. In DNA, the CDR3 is TGTGCCAGCAGCCGACCGACTAGCGGGGGAGCAGATACGCAGTATTTT. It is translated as CASSRPTSGGADTQYF.